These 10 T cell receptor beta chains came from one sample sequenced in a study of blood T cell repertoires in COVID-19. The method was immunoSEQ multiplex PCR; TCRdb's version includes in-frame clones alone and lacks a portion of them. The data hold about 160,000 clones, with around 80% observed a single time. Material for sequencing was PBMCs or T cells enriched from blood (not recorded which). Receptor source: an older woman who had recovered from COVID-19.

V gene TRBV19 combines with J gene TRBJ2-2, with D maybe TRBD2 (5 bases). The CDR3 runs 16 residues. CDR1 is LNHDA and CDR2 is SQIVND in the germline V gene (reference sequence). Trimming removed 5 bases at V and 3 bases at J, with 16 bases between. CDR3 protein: CASSAMAGSYTGELFF. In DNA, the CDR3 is TGTGCCAGTAGTGCCATGGCTGGGAGTTACACCGGGGAGCTGTTTTTT. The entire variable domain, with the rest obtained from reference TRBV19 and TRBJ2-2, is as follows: DGGITQSPKYLFRKEGQNVTLSCEQNLNHDAMYWYRQDPGQGLRLIYYSQIVNDFQKGDIAEGYSVSREKKESFPLTVTSAQKNPTAFYLCASSAMAGSYTGELFFGEGSRLTVL.

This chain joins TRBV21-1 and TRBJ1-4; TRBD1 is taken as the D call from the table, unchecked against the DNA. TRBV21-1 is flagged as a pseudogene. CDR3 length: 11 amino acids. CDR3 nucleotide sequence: TGTGCCAGCAGCCATAATGAAAAACTGTTTTTT. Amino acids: CASSHNEKLFF.

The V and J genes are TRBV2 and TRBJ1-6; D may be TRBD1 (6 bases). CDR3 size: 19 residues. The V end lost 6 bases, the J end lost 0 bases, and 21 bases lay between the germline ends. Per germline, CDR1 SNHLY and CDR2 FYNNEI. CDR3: CASSVRRGASSSYNSPLHF. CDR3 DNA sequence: TGTGCCAGCAGCGTTAGGCGGGGGGCTTCGAGCTCCTATAATTCACCCCTCCACTTT.

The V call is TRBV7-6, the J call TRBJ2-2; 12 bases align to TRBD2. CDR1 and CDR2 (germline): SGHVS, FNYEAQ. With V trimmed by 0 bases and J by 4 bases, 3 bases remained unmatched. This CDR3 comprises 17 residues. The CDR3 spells CASSLAASGGATGELFF. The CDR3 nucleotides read TGTGCCAGCAGCTTAGCAGCTAGCGGGGGGGCCACCGGGGAGCTGTTTTTT.

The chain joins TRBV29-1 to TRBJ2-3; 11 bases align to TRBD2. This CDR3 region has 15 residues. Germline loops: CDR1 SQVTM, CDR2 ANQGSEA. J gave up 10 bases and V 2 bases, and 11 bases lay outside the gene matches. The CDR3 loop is CSVEPTSGAAGAQYF. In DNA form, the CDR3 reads TGCAGCGTTGAACCGACTAGCGGGGCCGCGGGGGCGCAGTATTTT.

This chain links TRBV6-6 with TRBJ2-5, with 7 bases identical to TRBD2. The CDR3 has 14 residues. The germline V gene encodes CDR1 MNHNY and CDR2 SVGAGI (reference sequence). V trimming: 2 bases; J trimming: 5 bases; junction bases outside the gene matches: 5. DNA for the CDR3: TGTGCCAGCAGTTACGGCGGGGGAACGGAGACCCAGTACTTC. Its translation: CASSYGGGTETQYF.

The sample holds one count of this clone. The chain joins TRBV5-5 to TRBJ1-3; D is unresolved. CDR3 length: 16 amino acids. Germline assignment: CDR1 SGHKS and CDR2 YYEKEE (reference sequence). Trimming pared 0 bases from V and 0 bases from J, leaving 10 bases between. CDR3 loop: CASSLVVKSSGNTIYF. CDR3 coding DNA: TGTGCCAGCAGCTTGGTTGTCAAGAGCTCTGGAAACACCATATATTTT.

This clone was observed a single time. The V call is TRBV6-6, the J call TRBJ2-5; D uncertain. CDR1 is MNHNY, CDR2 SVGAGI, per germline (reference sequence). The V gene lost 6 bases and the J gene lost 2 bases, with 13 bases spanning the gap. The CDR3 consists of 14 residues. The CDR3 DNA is TGTGCCAGCAGCCCCCTCTTTCCGCAAGAGACCCAGTACTTC. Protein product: CASSPLFPQETQYF.

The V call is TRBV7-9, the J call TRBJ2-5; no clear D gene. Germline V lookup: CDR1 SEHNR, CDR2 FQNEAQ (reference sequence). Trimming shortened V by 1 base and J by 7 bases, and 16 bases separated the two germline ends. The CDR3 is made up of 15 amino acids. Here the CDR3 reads CASSLVGRPYGTQYF. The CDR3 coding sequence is TGTGCCAGCAGCTTAGTCGGTCGCCCGTACGGGACCCAGTACTTC.

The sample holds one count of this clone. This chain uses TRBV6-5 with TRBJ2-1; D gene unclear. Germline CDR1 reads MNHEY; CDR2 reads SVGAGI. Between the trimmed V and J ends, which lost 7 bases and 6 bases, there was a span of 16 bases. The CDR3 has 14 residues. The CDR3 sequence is CASIGSEPINEQFF. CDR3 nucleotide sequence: TGTGCCAGCATCGGGTCTGAGCCGATCAATGAGCAGTTCTTC.